These T cell receptor beta chains were read from a single sample in a study of blood T cells in healthy people across ages. TCRdb redid the calling of the 5' RACE reads with MiXCR, one entry per CDR3 protein. The sample has about 930,000 distinct CDR3 sequences; roughly 28% are singletons. This sample also appeared in a second study, on T cells of mothers and their children.

Specimen: blood. All receptors derive from a woman in her thirties or forties in good health. The CDR3 runs from the conserved cysteine through the conserved F or W. A D gene is named only where the DNA matches it firmly. Clone size is not always given. Where it is, it says once, few, many or a class for expanded clones.

TRBV28,NA,NA,TRBJ1-2,CASRKTGSRASRGYTF,TGTGCCAGCAGAAAAACAGGGAGCCGGGCCTCGAGGGGCTACACCTTC
TRBV20-1,many,TRBD1,TRBJ2-7,CSAGGTGVYEQYF,TGCAGTGCTGGCGGGACAGGAGTTTACGAGCAGTACTTC
TRBV7-2,few,NA,TRBJ2-5,CASSSTGTTFQETQYF,TGTGCCAGCAGCTCGACCGGGACAACCTTCCAAGAGACCCAGTACTTC
TRBV2,NA,TRBD2,TRBJ2-1,CASNRLAGGENEQFF,TGTGCCAGCAACCGACTAGCGGGGGGGGAGAATGAGCAGTTCTTC
TRBV10-3,few,TRBD2,TRBJ2-1,CAIQERGPGNEQFF,TGTGCCATCCAAGAGCGGGGGCCAGGGAATGAGCAGTTCTTC
TRBV12-3/TRBV12-4,NA,NA,TRBJ1-2,CATDGANYGYTF,TGTGCCACCGACGGGGCTAACTATGGCTACACCTTC
TRBV10-3,NA,TRBD1,TRBJ1-1,CAIRGTGGESTEAFF,TGTGCCATCAGGGGGACAGGGGGGGAAAGTACTGAAGCTTTCTTT
TRBV7-9,NA,NA,TRBJ2-1,CASSLGGLSSYEQFF,TGTGCCAGCAGCTTAGGTGGACTGAGCTCCTACGAGCAGTTCTTC
TRBV28,NA,NA,TRBJ2-7,CASTLSPYEQYF,TGTGCCAGCACCCTATCCCCCTACGAGCAGTACTTC
TRBV28,few,NA,TRBJ2-1,CASRPKGTGRYNEQFF,TGTGCCAGCAGACCTAAGGGGACGGGAAGATACAATGAGCAGTTCTTC
TRBV6-5,NA,NA,TRBJ2-7,CASSSATKEQYF,TGTGCCAGCAGTTCAGCCACAAAAGAGCAGTACTTC
TRBV29-1,few,TRBD1,TRBJ1-1,CSVVNRGKNTEAFF,TGCAGCGTGGTAAACAGGGGAAAGAACACTGAAGCTTTCTTT
TRBV12-3/TRBV12-4,NA,TRBD1,TRBJ1-1,CASRHRGMNTEAFF,TGTGCCAGCAGACACAGGGGTATGAACACTGAAGCTTTCTTT
TRBV12-3/TRBV12-4,few,TRBD1,TRBJ2-1,CASTGSTGGPTSSYNEQFF,TGTGCCAGCACCGGAAGCACAGGGGGCCCCACCAGCTCCTACAATGAGCAGTTCTTC
TRBV5-5,NA,NA,TRBJ2-1,CASSSGASRANEQFF,TGTGCCAGCAGCTCAGGGGCTTCCAGGGCCAATGAGCAGTTCTTC
TRBV20-1,few,TRBD2,TRBJ2-3,CSARGVAGGATDTQYF,TGCAGTGCTAGGGGAGTAGCGGGGGGAGCCACAGATACGCAGTATTTT